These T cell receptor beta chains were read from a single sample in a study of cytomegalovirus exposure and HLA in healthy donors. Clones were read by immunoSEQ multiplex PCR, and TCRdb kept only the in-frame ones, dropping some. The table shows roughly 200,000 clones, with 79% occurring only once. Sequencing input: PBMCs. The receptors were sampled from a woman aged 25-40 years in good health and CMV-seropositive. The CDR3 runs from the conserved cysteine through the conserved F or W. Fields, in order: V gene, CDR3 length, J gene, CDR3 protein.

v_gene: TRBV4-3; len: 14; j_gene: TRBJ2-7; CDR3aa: CASSQDWETYEQYF
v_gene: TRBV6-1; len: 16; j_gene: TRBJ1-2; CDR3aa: CASSDYTGGLNYGYTF
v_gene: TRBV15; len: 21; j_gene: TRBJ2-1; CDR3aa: CATSRDQGGGDDLWSYNEQFF
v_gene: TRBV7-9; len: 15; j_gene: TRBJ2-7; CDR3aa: CASSLVGRDSYEQYF
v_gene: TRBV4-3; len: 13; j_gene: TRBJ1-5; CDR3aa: CASSQVLSQPQHF
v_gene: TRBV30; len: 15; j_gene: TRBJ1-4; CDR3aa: CAWSPGTGEGEKLFF
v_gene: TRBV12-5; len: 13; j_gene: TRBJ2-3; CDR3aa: CASGLATSGTQYF
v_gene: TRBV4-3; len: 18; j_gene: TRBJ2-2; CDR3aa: CASSQETPRGANTGELFF
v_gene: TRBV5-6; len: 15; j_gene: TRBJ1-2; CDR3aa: CASSRPDRLRYGYTF
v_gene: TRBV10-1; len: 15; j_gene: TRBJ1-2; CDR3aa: CASPSQGARDYGYTF
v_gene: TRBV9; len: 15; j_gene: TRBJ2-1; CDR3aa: CASSVGGLALDEQFF
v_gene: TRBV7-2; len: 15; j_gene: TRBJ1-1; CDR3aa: CASSLKTRAVAEAFF
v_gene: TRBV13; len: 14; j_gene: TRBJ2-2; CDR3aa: CASSFWRNTGELFF
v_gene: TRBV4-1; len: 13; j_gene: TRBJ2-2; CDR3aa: CASSPKPPGELFF
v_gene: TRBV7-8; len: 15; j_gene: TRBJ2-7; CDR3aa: CASSSPTGAPYEQYF
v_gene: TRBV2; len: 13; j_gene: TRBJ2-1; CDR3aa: CASITDSNNEQFF
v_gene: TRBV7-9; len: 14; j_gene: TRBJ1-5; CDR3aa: CASSLGTGNQPQHF
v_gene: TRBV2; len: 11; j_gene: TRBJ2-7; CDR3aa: CASSGTYEQYF
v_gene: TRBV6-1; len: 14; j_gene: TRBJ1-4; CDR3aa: CASSEGQGWGVLFF
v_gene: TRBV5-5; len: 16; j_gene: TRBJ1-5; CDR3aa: CASSIQGAVGNQPQHF
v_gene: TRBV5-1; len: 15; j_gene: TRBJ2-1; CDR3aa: CASSLRAGDYNEQFF
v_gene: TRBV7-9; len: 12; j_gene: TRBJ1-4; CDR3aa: CASSSSNEKLFF
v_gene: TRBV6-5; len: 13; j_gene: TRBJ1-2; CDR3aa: CASSYTGSYGYTF
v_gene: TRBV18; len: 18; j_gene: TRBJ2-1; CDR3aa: CASSLQIDSGGTHNEQFF
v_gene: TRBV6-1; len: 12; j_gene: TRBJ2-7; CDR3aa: CASPSNTYEQYF
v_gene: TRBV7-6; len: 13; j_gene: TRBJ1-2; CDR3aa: CASSPGTGVGYTF
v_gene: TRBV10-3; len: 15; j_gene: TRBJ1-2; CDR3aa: CATSFETGENYGYTF
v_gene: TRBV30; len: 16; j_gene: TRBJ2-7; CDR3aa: CAWSVPGTGVLHEQYF